A single sample is the source of the 9 T cell receptor beta chains below, sequenced in a study of blood T cell repertoires in COVID-19. Some clones are missing from TCRdb's copy, which holds only in-frame ones; the method was immunoSEQ multiplex PCR. Among approximately 76,000 clones, around 88% were seen once, and the ten largest hold approximately 8.3%. Sequencing was performed on peripheral blood. These receptors all come from a man younger than 45 with acute or convalescent COVID-19.

V gene TRBV5-5 combines with J gene TRBJ2-5; perhaps TRBD1 as D (5 bases). There are 14 residues in the CDR3. The V gene lost 5 bases and the J gene lost 5 bases, with 16 bases spanning the gap. Germline V gene data show CDR1 as SGHKS and CDR2 as YYEKEE (reference sequence). DNA of the CDR3: TGTGCCAGCAGGCCGATGTGGGGCCGGGAGACCCAGTACTTC. As protein: CASRPMWGRETQYF.

The chain joins TRBV3-1 (or the pseudogene TRBV3-2) to TRBJ2-7; possible D gene TRBD2, 5 bases. Germline assignment: CDR1 LGHDT and CDR2 YNNKEL (reference sequence). The V gene lost 1 base and the J gene lost 4 bases, with 11 bases spanning the gap. The CDR3 consists of 14 residues. The CDR3 DNA follows: TGTGCCAGCAGCCAAGGGGGAGTCGAGTACGAGCAGTACTTC. Residues: CASSQGGVEYEQYF.

The sample holds one count of this clone. This chain connects TRBV10-1 to TRBJ1-5; 9 bases align to TRBD1. The germline gives CDR1 WNHNN, CDR2 SYGVQD (reference sequence). This CDR3 region has 14 residues. With 6 bases clipped from V and 4 bases from J, the junction kept 4 bases outside the gene matches. This CDR3 reads CASSSGTGNQPQHF. The DNA for the CDR3 is TGCGCCAGCAGCTCCGGGACAGGGAATCAGCCCCAGCATTTT.

This chain links TRBV6-5 with TRBJ2-7; TRBD2 aligns across 11 bases. CDR1 and CDR2 from the germline V gene are MNHEY and SVGAGI. The CDR3 spans 15 residues. The V segment lost 4 bases and the J segment 2 bases; nucleotides outside the gene matches: 4. The CDR3: CASSSSGRRAYEQYF. For the CDR3, the DNA is TGTGCCAGCAGTTCTAGCGGGAGGCGCGCCTACGAGCAGTACTTC.

This clone was seen just once. The chain has TRBV19 and TRBJ1-1; D is possibly TRBD1 (6 bases). The CDR3 covers 14 residues. Germline values: CDR1 LNHDA, CDR2 SQIVND (reference sequence). Trimming stripped 5 bases from V and 1 base from J, with 11 bases between. The CDR3, as DNA: TGTGCCAGTAGTTTGTGGACAGCGAACACTGAAGCTTTCTTT. It translates to CASSLWTANTEAFF. The variable domain in full, with the rest retrieved from reference TRBV19 and TRBJ1-1, is DGGITQSPKYLFRKEGQNVTLSCEQNLNHDAMYWYRQDPGQGLRLIYYSQIVNDFQKGDIAEGYSVSREKKESFPLTVTSAQKNPTAFYLCASSLWTANTEAFFGQGTRLTVV.

The chain uses TRBV24-1 and TRBJ2-5; D is uncertain. The germline V and J ends were trimmed by 2 bases and 2 bases, with 11 bases remaining between them. CDR3 size: 15 residues. Germline values: CDR1 KGHDR, CDR2 SFDVKD. This chain's CDR3 is CATSDSADSQETQYF. The CDR3 DNA sequence: TGTGCCACCAGTGATTCCGCTGACTCTCAAGAGACCCAGTACTTC.

This clone was observed a few times. The rearrangement links TRBV3-1 (or the pseudogene TRBV3-2) to TRBJ2-7, with 16 bases matching TRBD2. The ends lost 4 bases at V and 10 bases at J; junction bases unmatched: 4. The CDR3 has 14 amino acids. CDR1 is LGHDT, CDR2 YNNKEL, per germline (reference sequence). As DNA, the CDR3 is TGTGCCAGCAGCCTCGGGACTAGCGGGAGGGCCCAGTACTTC. Its protein product is CASSLGTSGRAQYF.

The chain has TRBV28 and TRBJ1-2, with TRBD1 matching over 7 bases. The CDR3 spans 14 residues. From germline, CDR1 is MDHEN and CDR2 SYDVKM. The V and J ends lost 5 bases and 7 bases, in that order; junction bases with no gene match: 10. CDR3 DNA sequence: TGTGCCAGCAGTCCCCCGACAGGGTCCGGTGGCTACACCTTC. Protein: CASSPPTGSGGYTF.

This chain joins TRBV5-4 and TRBJ2-1; 10 nucleotides align to TRBD1. The V gene's germline CDR1 is SGHNT and CDR2 YYREEE (reference sequence). V dropped 3 bases and J dropped 7; count of bases not matched to a gene: 16. This CDR3 region has 18 residues. CDR3 DNA: TGTGCCAGCAGCTCAGACACCGGGGACAGGGGAGGACTGAATGAGCAGTTCTTC. It yields the protein CASSSDTGDRGGLNEQFF.